These T cell receptor beta chains were read from a single sample in a study of OX40 agonist ivuxolimab in advanced cancers. Profiled with immunoSEQ multiplex PCR; TCRdb holds only in-frame clones, not every one. The repertoire holds some 70,000 clones, with over 65% as singletons. The input for sequencing was CD4+ or CD8+ T cells sorted from blood, taken in a trial of the OX40 agonist ivuxolimab. The origin of the receptors is an adult with an advanced solid tumor such as melanoma, head and neck, liver or kidney cancer. The CDR3 runs from the conserved cysteine through the conserved F or W. Fields, in order: clone size, D gene, J gene, V gene, CDR3 protein, CDR3 DNA. A D gene is named only where the DNA matches it firmly. Expanded clones get a size class; other rows say once, few or many, or leave the size out.

clone_size: -; d_call: -; j_call: TRBJ1-2; v_call: TRBV19; cdr3_aa: CASSTDWWGYGYTF; cdr3_nt: TGTGCCAGTAGTACGGACTGGTGGGGATATGGCTACACCTTC
clone_size: few; d_call: -; j_call: TRBJ2-3; v_call: TRBV6-1; cdr3_aa: CASSVTDTQYF; cdr3_nt: TGTGCCAGCAGTGTAACAGATACGCAGTATTTT
clone_size: -; d_call: TRBD2; j_call: TRBJ2-3; v_call: TRBV5-1; cdr3_aa: CASRAGTSTDTQYF; cdr3_nt: TGCGCCAGCAGAGCGGGAACTTCCACAGATACGCAGTATTTT
clone_size: -; d_call: -; j_call: TRBJ1-2; v_call: TRBV2; cdr3_aa: CASRGTSGIYGYTF; cdr3_nt: TGTGCCAGCAGGGGGACATCCGGCATATATGGCTACACCTTC
clone_size: few; d_call: -; j_call: TRBJ2-1; v_call: TRBV2; cdr3_aa: CAGWTGVQYNEQFF; cdr3_nt: TGTGCCGGCTGGACGGGGGTTCAATACAATGAGCAGTTCTTC
clone_size: once; d_call: -; j_call: TRBJ1-3; v_call: TRBV11-2; cdr3_aa: CASSLSVDTIYF; cdr3_nt: TGTGCCAGCAGCTTATCCGTGGACACCATATATTTT
clone_size: few; d_call: -; j_call: TRBJ2-1; v_call: TRBV11-2; cdr3_aa: CASSLGQNEQFF; cdr3_nt: TGTGCCAGCAGCTTAGGACAGAATGAGCAGTTCTTC
clone_size: -; d_call: -; j_call: TRBJ1-1; v_call: TRBV7-2; cdr3_aa: CASSPDHRVFAEAFF; cdr3_nt: TGTGCCAGCAGCCCCGACCACAGGGTTTTCGCTGAAGCTTTCTTT
clone_size: -; d_call: -; j_call: TRBJ2-5; v_call: TRBV7-2; cdr3_aa: CASSFTRQETQYF; cdr3_nt: TGTGCCAGCAGCTTCACCAGACAAGAGACCCAGTACTTC
clone_size: -; d_call: -; j_call: TRBJ1-6; v_call: TRBV7-2; cdr3_aa: CASSLDQGGNSPLHF; cdr3_nt: TGTGCCAGCAGCTTGGATCAGGGAGGGAATTCACCCCTCCACTTT
clone_size: -; d_call: -; j_call: TRBJ2-1; v_call: TRBV2; cdr3_aa: CASQLLSSYNEQFF; cdr3_nt: TGTGCCAGCCAACTTCTGAGCTCCTACAATGAGCAGTTCTTC
clone_size: -; d_call: -; j_call: TRBJ1-2; v_call: TRBV9; cdr3_aa: CASSVEAGGQVGGYTF; cdr3_nt: TGTGCCAGCAGCGTAGAAGCGGGAGGGCAGGTGGGCGGCTACACCTTC
clone_size: -; d_call: TRBD1; j_call: TRBJ2-5; v_call: TRBV10-3; cdr3_aa: CAIRAGTGDLETQYF; cdr3_nt: TGTGCCATCAGGGCCGGGACAGGGGACCTCGAGACCCAGTACTTC
clone_size: -; d_call: -; j_call: TRBJ2-2; v_call: TRBV6-6; cdr3_aa: CASSRTGPGELFF; cdr3_nt: TGTGCCAGCAGTCGGACCGGGCCCGGGGAGCTGTTTTTT
clone_size: -; d_call: -; j_call: TRBJ1-5; v_call: TRBV7-2; cdr3_aa: CASSPSLGQPQHF; cdr3_nt: TGTGCCAGCAGCCCATCCCTTGGTCAGCCCCAGCATTTT
clone_size: -; d_call: TRBD1; j_call: TRBJ1-1; v_call: TRBV7-9; cdr3_aa: CASSPGQVNTEAFF; cdr3_nt: TGTGCCAGCAGCCCGGGACAGGTCAACACTGAAGCTTTCTTT
clone_size: -; d_call: TRBD1; j_call: TRBJ2-7; v_call: TRBV5-5; cdr3_aa: CASSEDRGLGEQYF; cdr3_nt: TGTGCCAGCAGCGAGGACAGGGGGCTAGGGGAGCAGTACTTC
clone_size: few; d_call: TRBD1; j_call: TRBJ1-4; v_call: TRBV18; cdr3_aa: CASSPGQRGEKLFF; cdr3_nt: TGTGCCAGCTCACCGGGACAGAGGGGTGAAAAACTGTTTTTT
clone_size: -; d_call: -; j_call: TRBJ1-4; v_call: TRBV6-5; cdr3_aa: CASSQMWGNEKLFF; cdr3_nt: TGTGCCAGCAGCCAAATGTGGGGGAATGAAAAACTGTTTTTT
clone_size: -; d_call: TRBD1; j_call: TRBJ1-2; v_call: TRBV6-6; cdr3_aa: CASSKTTGKSYGYTF; cdr3_nt: TGTGCCAGCAGTAAGACGACAGGGAAATCCTATGGCTACACCTTC
clone_size: -; d_call: -; j_call: TRBJ1-2; v_call: TRBV5-8; cdr3_aa: CASSLGQGRNYGYTF; cdr3_nt: TGTGCCAGCAGCTTGGGGCAGGGGCGGAACTATGGCTACACCTTC
clone_size: -; d_call: -; j_call: TRBJ2-5; v_call: TRBV5-1; cdr3_aa: CASSLQAGVGETQYF; cdr3_nt: TGCGCCAGCAGCTTACAGGCAGGGGTAGGGGAGACCCAGTACTTC
clone_size: -; d_call: -; j_call: TRBJ1-1; v_call: TRBV11-2; cdr3_aa: CASSLSGVLNTEAFF; cdr3_nt: TGTGCCAGCAGCTTATCAGGGGTTTTGAACACTGAAGCTTTCTTT
clone_size: -; d_call: -; j_call: TRBJ1-1; v_call: TRBV7-3; cdr3_aa: CASSTPGGTEAFF; cdr3_nt: TGTGCCAGCAGCACCCCGGGAGGAACTGAAGCTTTCTTT
clone_size: -; d_call: -; j_call: TRBJ1-5; v_call: TRBV4-3; cdr3_aa: CASSLTGRGNQPQHF; cdr3_nt: TGCGCCAGCAGCCTTACAGGAAGAGGCAATCAGCCCCAGCATTTT
clone_size: -; d_call: TRBD1; j_call: TRBJ1-2; v_call: TRBV19; cdr3_aa: CATTRDRPRWGGYTF; cdr3_nt: TGTGCCACCACACGGGACAGACCACGTTGGGGTGGCTACACCTTC
clone_size: -; d_call: -; j_call: TRBJ2-2; v_call: TRBV5-4; cdr3_aa: CASSPGAPYTGELFF; cdr3_nt: TGTGCCAGCAGCCCAGGGGCCCCTTACACCGGGGAGCTGTTTTTT
clone_size: -; d_call: -; j_call: TRBJ1-3; v_call: TRBV7-2; cdr3_aa: CASSPGTHGNTIYF; cdr3_nt: TGTGCCAGCAGCCCCGGGACTCATGGAAACACCATATATTTT
clone_size: few; d_call: TRBD1; j_call: TRBJ2-7; v_call: TRBV2; cdr3_aa: CASSESDRRYYEQYF; cdr3_nt: TGTGCCAGCAGTGAATCGGACAGGCGGTACTACGAGCAGTACTTC
clone_size: once; d_call: -; j_call: TRBJ1-3; v_call: TRBV6-5; cdr3_aa: CASSYGPSGNTIYF; cdr3_nt: TGTGCCAGCAGTTATGGGCCCTCTGGAAACACCATATATTTT
clone_size: -; d_call: TRBD1; j_call: TRBJ1-1; v_call: TRBV11-2; cdr3_aa: CASSLDAGQGAMNTEAFF; cdr3_nt: TGTGCCAGCAGCTTAGATGCAGGACAGGGGGCAATGAACACTGAAGCTTTCTTT
clone_size: -; d_call: -; j_call: TRBJ2-2; v_call: TRBV6-5; cdr3_aa: CASSYLGGDTGELFF; cdr3_nt: TGTGCCAGCAGTTACTTGGGGGGCGACACCGGGGAGCTGTTTTTT
clone_size: -; d_call: TRBD1; j_call: TRBJ1-1; v_call: TRBV11-2; cdr3_aa: CASSFTGQGRRGTEAFF; cdr3_nt: TGTGCCAGCAGCTTCACTGGACAGGGGCGGCGGGGGACTGAAGCTTTCTTT
clone_size: once; d_call: -; j_call: TRBJ2-5; v_call: TRBV7-2; cdr3_aa: CASSFGGMQETQYF; cdr3_nt: TGTGCCAGCAGCTTCGGTGGAATGCAAGAGACCCAGTACTTC
clone_size: once; d_call: -; j_call: TRBJ2-5; v_call: TRBV7-3; cdr3_aa: CASSTLRGETQYF; cdr3_nt: TGTGCCAGCAGCACCCTCAGGGGAGAGACCCAGTACTTC
clone_size: -; d_call: TRBD2; j_call: TRBJ2-1; v_call: TRBV7-2; cdr3_aa: CASSRSHLAGPGGVQFF; cdr3_nt: TGTGCCAGCAGCCGGAGTCACCTAGCGGGGCCCGGGGGGGTGCAGTTCTTC
clone_size: -; d_call: TRBD1; j_call: TRBJ1-4; v_call: TRBV4-1; cdr3_aa: CASSQKTPGQGVYLREKLFF; cdr3_nt: TGCGCCAGCAGCCAAAAGACACCGGGACAGGGGGTTTATCTTCGTGAAAAACTGTTTTTT
clone_size: few; d_call: -; j_call: TRBJ2-7; v_call: TRBV18; cdr3_aa: CASSPYGEFGEQYF; cdr3_nt: TGTGCCAGCTCACCATACGGGGAATTCGGCGAGCAGTACTTC
clone_size: -; d_call: TRBD1; j_call: TRBJ1-1; v_call: TRBV10-3; cdr3_aa: CAISIRGTGNTEAFF; cdr3_nt: TGTGCCATCAGTATACGCGGGACAGGGAACACTGAAGCTTTCTTT
clone_size: -; d_call: -; j_call: TRBJ1-2; v_call: TRBV9; cdr3_aa: CASSVEQGLSYGYTF; cdr3_nt: TGTGCCAGCAGCGTAGAGCAGGGGTTAAGCTATGGCTACACCTTC
clone_size: -; d_call: -; j_call: TRBJ2-2; v_call: TRBV6-8; cdr3_aa: CASPGRDPSGELFF; cdr3_nt: TGTGCCAGCCCCGGACGGGACCCAAGCGGGGAGCTGTTTTTT
clone_size: -; d_call: -; j_call: TRBJ1-2; v_call: TRBV6-5; cdr3_aa: CASSFHRTGAYYGYTF; cdr3_nt: TGTGCCAGCAGTTTTCACAGGACGGGGGCCTACTATGGCTACACCTTC
clone_size: -; d_call: TRBD2; j_call: TRBJ2-3; v_call: TRBV18; cdr3_aa: CASSPPSLAGGQTDTQYF; cdr3_nt: TGTGCCAGCTCACCACCGTCACTAGCGGGGGGGCAGACAGATACGCAGTATTTT
clone_size: -; d_call: -; j_call: TRBJ1-2; v_call: TRBV5-6; cdr3_aa: CASSLAENLGYGYTF; cdr3_nt: TGTGCCAGCAGCTTGGCGGAAAATTTGGGCTATGGCTACACCTTC
clone_size: -; d_call: -; j_call: TRBJ1-6; v_call: TRBV11-3; cdr3_aa: CASSQLYNSPLHF; cdr3_nt: TGTGCCAGCAGCCAGCTCTATAATTCACCCCTCCACTTT
clone_size: once; d_call: -; j_call: TRBJ2-3; v_call: TRBV11-2; cdr3_aa: CASSGQLTDTQYF; cdr3_nt: TGTGCCAGCAGCGGGCAGCTCACAGATACGCAGTATTTT